A selection of T cell receptor beta chains follows, all from one sample in a study of siplizumab effects on memory and regulatory T cells. The method was immunoSEQ multiplex PCR; TCRdb's version includes in-frame clones alone and lacks a portion of them. The sample contains roughly 50,000 clones, more than 85% of which appear only once. Material: CD8+ T cells sorted from blood. These receptors all stem from a human donor in good health. CDR3s include the opening cysteine and the closing phenylalanine or tryptophan. Each record gives: V gene, J gene, CDR3 length, clone size, CDR3 protein. Clone size is not always given. Where it is, it says once, few, many or a class for expanded clones.

V: TRBV11-2; J: TRBJ2-2; length: 14; size: -; CDR3: CASSLVFPTGELFF
V: TRBV9; J: TRBJ2-1; length: 13; size: -; CDR3: CASSVVTENEQFF
V: TRBV29-1; J: TRBJ1-2; length: 15; size: -; CDR3: CSVEEDGPRYYGYTF
V: TRBV11-2; J: TRBJ2-7; length: 14; size: once; CDR3: CASSRGPSGYEQYF
V: TRBV6-6; J: TRBJ2-1; length: 14; size: -; CDR3: CASSYTDIYNEQFF
V: TRBV4-1; J: TRBJ2-1; length: 14; size: once; CDR3: CASSPRTGAPKQFF
V: TRBV28; J: TRBJ2-7; length: 13; size: -; CDR3: CASSPDPDRRQYF
V: TRBV7-9; J: TRBJ2-3; length: 16; size: -; CDR3: CASSPPRGRGTDTQYF
V: TRBV15; J: TRBJ2-3; length: 13; size: -; CDR3: CATTGGTTDTQYF
V: TRBV5-1; J: TRBJ2-1; length: 14; size: -; CDR3: CASSLVIPLNEQFF
V: TRBV9; J: TRBJ2-5; length: 15; size: -; CDR3: CASSPEGTRRETQYF
V: TRBV29-1; J: TRBJ2-3; length: 14; size: -; CDR3: CSVVAGEGTDTQYF
V: TRBV19; J: TRBJ1-5; length: 14; size: medium-sized; CDR3: CASSVYRGNQPQHF
V: TRBV5-4; J: TRBJ2-2; length: 13; size: -; CDR3: CASSLDGRGELFF
V: TRBV10-3; J: TRBJ2-3; length: 17; size: -; CDR3: CAISESGTSGGTDTQYF
V: TRBV18; J: TRBJ2-7; length: 16; size: -; CDR3: CASSPRERDSFYEQYF
V: TRBV6-1; J: TRBJ2-2; length: 16; size: -; CDR3: CASSQVWGSHTGELFF
V: TRBV4-1; J: TRBJ2-5; length: 15; size: -; CDR3: CASSQDPGARETQYF
V: TRBV13; J: TRBJ2-3; length: 20; size: -; CDR3: CASSLLPGTSGRSATDTQYF
V: TRBV14; J: TRBJ2-3; length: 17; size: -; CDR3: CASSQRRLAPSTDTQYF
V: TRBV4-1; J: TRBJ1-2; length: 15; size: -; CDR3: CASSQTTGQTYGYTF
V: TRBV7-9; J: TRBJ2-7; length: 14; size: -; CDR3: CASSSRQETYEQYF
V: TRBV28; J: TRBJ1-1; length: 10; size: -; CDR3: CASSTGEAFF
V: TRBV7-9; J: TRBJ1-6; length: 12; size: -; CDR3: CASSLGNSPLHF
V: TRBV5-4; J: TRBJ1-6; length: 13; size: -; CDR3: CASSFDRASPLHF
V: TRBV4-1; J: TRBJ1-1; length: 16; size: -; CDR3: CASSHMTGTMNTEAFF
V: TRBV4-1; J: TRBJ2-7; length: 17; size: -; CDR3: CASSQGSPGQGPYEQYF
V: TRBV7-7; J: TRBJ2-7; length: 13; size: -; CDR3: CASSLTGTSEQYF
V: TRBV28; J: TRBJ1-2; length: 15; size: -; CDR3: CASSVNRGQDYGYTF
V: TRBV5-1; J: TRBJ2-3; length: 16; size: -; CDR3: CASSFWEPPVTDTQYF
V: TRBV7-9; J: TRBJ2-7; length: 12; size: -; CDR3: CASGLSTYEQYF
V: TRBV7-2; J: TRBJ2-7; length: 11; size: -; CDR3: CASSSKYEQYF
V: TRBV19; J: TRBJ2-7; length: 15; size: -; CDR3: CASSISPAGGYEQYF
V: TRBV27; J: TRBJ2-1; length: 21; size: -; CDR3: CASSSGTSGSSVQSSYNEQFF
V: TRBV27; J: TRBJ1-5; length: 15; size: -; CDR3: CASSLSISAHQPQHF
V: TRBV4-1; J: TRBJ2-1; length: 16; size: -; CDR3: CASSLSGRATYNEQFF
V: TRBV10-3; J: TRBJ1-1; length: 17; size: -; CDR3: CAISEYLSGMASTEAFF
V: TRBV12-5; J: TRBJ2-3; length: 17; size: -; CDR3: CASGLVVLEGLTDTQYF
V: TRBV6-4; J: TRBJ2-5; length: 14; size: -; CDR3: CAGPGQGALKTQYF
V: TRBV14; J: TRBJ2-7; length: 12; size: -; CDR3: CASSQVVYEQYF
V: TRBV27; J: TRBJ2-1; length: 15; size: -; CDR3: CASSLLAGGYNEQFF
V: TRBV10-2; J: TRBJ1-1; length: 13; size: once; CDR3: CASSTRKNTEAFF
V: TRBV19; J: TRBJ2-7; length: 14; size: -; CDR3: CASSMRVDAYEQYF
V: TRBV7-9; J: TRBJ1-2; length: 12; size: -; CDR3: CASSSQAEEYTF
V: TRBV10-1; J: TRBJ2-4; length: 14; size: -; CDR3: CASSAGLPQDIQYF
V: TRBV16; J: TRBJ2-5; length: 16; size: -; CDR3: CASSQSLPSLQETQYF
V: TRBV7-9; J: TRBJ2-2; length: 16; size: -; CDR3: CASSFFGQFYTGELFF
V: TRBV2; J: TRBJ2-5; length: 13; size: once; CDR3: CASRWAPGETQYF
V: TRBV19; J: TRBJ2-1; length: 15; size: -; CDR3: CASSLAGKGDNEQFF
V: TRBV6-5; J: TRBJ2-1; length: 15; size: -; CDR3: CASRLRDYHYNEQFF
V: TRBV6-6; J: TRBJ2-7; length: 16; size: -; CDR3: CASSWGGLADRYEQYF